This entry concerns a single T cell receptor (beta chain). This clonotype is categorized as medium-sized (0.01 to 0.1%). The specificity of this receptor is unknown. There are no base qualities to consult, and no much larger clone falls within one base. Libraries were built with PCR. At the Johns Hopkins FTIC core, DNA from the cultured CD4+ T cells underwent TCR sequencing with the Oncomine TCR Beta short-read assay. The QIAamp micro DNA kit was used to extract genomic DNA from the cultured CD4+ T cells. The Oncomine TCR Beta libraries from cultured CD4+ T cells were pooled using unique dual indexes and then sequenced on an Illumina iSeq 100. For the original study's pipeline: Non-productive sequences were removed, and CDR3s that did not start with C, did not end with F or W, or were shorter than 7 amino acids were discarded. The MANAFEST web application identified antigen-specific clonotypes by comparing peptide-stimulated wells against reference wells and other culture wells. An FDR below 0.05, an odds ratio above 5, and a productive frequency above 0.1% in at least two of three replicate wells were required for clones to be considered positive. Clonotypes that were significantly expanded in both SARS-CoV-2 spike wells and at least one common cold coronavirus spike condition were defined as cross-reactive. CDR3 homology was assessed with Levenshtein distances (stringdist) and unrooted phylogenetic trees (ape) in R version 3.6.1. The public reads were reprocessed in TCRdb via fastp at Q25 and MiXCR, keeping in-frame beta chains. Rows are combined by CDR3 protein, so each entry shows the most common genes and DNA. In this record, the V and J calls reflect TCRdb's handling and not the investigators' own analysis. In this sample the table shows approximately 3,500 distinct CDR3 sequences, over 35% of which occur a single time. The ten largest clones take up about 31% of the sample.

This entry belongs to a study of vaccination and CD4 T cells after COVID-19 (dated by TCRdb to between 2020 and 2023). With regard to the full study: Every convalescent patient had a positive nasal swab PCR test for SARS-CoV-2, with mild disease in nine patients and severe disease in one. Participants got two doses of the Pfizer-BioNTech BNT162b2 vaccine (n=8) or two doses of the Moderna mRNA-1273 vaccine (n=2). The spike-specific CD4+ TCR repertoire was compared before and after mRNA vaccination in approximately 9 COVID-19 convalescent patients and a handful of infection-naive healthy vaccine recipients. Post-vaccine blood samples were obtained a median of roughly 75 days after the second vaccine dose, with a range of roughly 13 to 250 days. Six males and four females were included in the convalescent cohort, with two Hispanic individuals, seven Caucasians, two Asians and one multiracial person represented. Post-COVID blood samples from convalescent patients were collected a median of roughly 100 days after diagnosis, with a range of roughly 30 to 161 days. The cultures were stimulated with overlapping spike peptide pools from SARS-CoV-2 and from the common cold coronaviruses HCoV-NL63, HCoV-OC43 and HCoV-229E. In control cultures, a CEFX viral epitope pool was used as positive control, an HIV-1 Nef peptide pool was used as negative control, or no peptide was added. Results and caveats for the whole study, not just this receptor: The study included relatively few convalescent patients and did not analyze early timepoints after natural infection. In convalescent patients, nearly all vaccine-specific clones (304 of 307) were found to be mono-reactive for SARS-CoV-2 spike rather than cross-reactive with common cold coronaviruses. In convalescent patients, a median around 86% of post-vaccine SARS-CoV-2-reactive clones were detected only after vaccination, suggesting vaccine-specific priming. Although the median number of SARS-CoV-2-reactive clonotypes went up from 20 to 25 after infection to 38 after vaccination, the increase was not significant.

In the paper's terms, the treatment or condition label means: roughly 11-day PBMC culture with coronavirus spike peptide pools or control peptides (ViraFEST assay). The ViraFEST assay was used in the study, in which antigen-specific T cells were expanded with peptide pools and expanded clonotypes were subsequently identified by TCR sequencing. Positive SARS-CoV-2 PCR tests in the convalescent patients dated from March to December 2020, before Alpha, Beta and Delta variants emerged in the United States. Each well held two million PBMCs cultured with roughly 9.2 ug/ml peptide pools in IMDM containing roughly 4.7% human AB serum and approximately 10 IU/ml IL-2. Half of the culture medium was replaced with fresh IL-2-containing medium on days 3 and 7. After less than 12 days of culture, CD4+ T cells were isolated by negative selection using the EasySep CD4+ T cell isolation kit. Ficoll-Paque Plus gradient centrifugation was used to isolate PBMCs from whole blood, and the isolated PBMCs were then either used fresh or cryopreserved at -140C. Culture conditions were generally each tested in triplicate wells.

The CDR1 and CDR2 encoded by the germline V gene are MNHNS and SASEGT. Including cysteine and phenylalanine, the CDR3 has 14 amino acids. Kept here is only the CDR3 DNA, which spans 42 bases and is read in frame from base 1. V sheds 6 bases and J sheds 6 bases, leaving 18 bases between their ends. This receptor was identified in a human donor who had recovered from COVID-19. Sequenced input: CD4+ T cells from blood, cultured in vitro. The rearranged segments are TRBV6-1 and TRBJ2-7; the D gene could be either TRBD1 or TRBD2, each agreeing at 5 bases. The nucleotides are TGTGCCAGCAGGAAAGCCGGGGACCACGGCGAGCAGTACTTC. Translated, it gives CASRKAGDHGEQYF.